The entry below describes one T cell receptor beta chain. TCRdb itself ran the RT-PCR reads through MiXCR, one entry per CDR3 protein. This repertoire shows approximately 730,000 distinct CDR3 sequences, approximately 13% found once; its top ten account for less than 9%. The germline V and J ends were trimmed by 4 bases and 8 bases, with 14 bases remaining between them. Germline values: CDR1 LGHDT, CDR2 YNNKEL (reference sequence). The CDR3 contains 14 residues. This sample is drawn from a study of response to subunit inactivated influenza vaccine. Here the sequenced sample was PBMCs from blood, taken roughly 2 weeks before vaccination. This chain uses TRBV3-1 with TRBJ1-4; no clear D. The sequence was obtained from a man aged 45-65 years who received an inactivated influenza vaccine. CDR3: CASSLREGGEKLFF. In DNA form, the CDR3 reads TGTGCCAGCAGCCTCCGGGAGGGCGGCGAAAAACTGTTTTTT.